The T cell receptor beta chain described here comes from a study of blood T cell repertoires in COVID-19. V lost 3 bases to trimming and J lost 12 bases, with 9 bases between them. This CDR3 is built from 12 residues. The table came from immunoSEQ multiplex PCR; TCRdb's copy has only in-frame clones and leaves some out. The sample holds more than 400,000 clones, around 90% seen once. The sample taken for sequencing was PBMCs or T cells enriched from blood (not recorded which). The clonotype was recovered from a young woman who had recovered from COVID-19. The chain has TRBV12-3 or TRBV12-4 and TRBJ1-6; unclear D gene. The CDR3 nucleotides read TGTGCCAGCAGTTTTCTAGTCGGACCCCTCCACTTT. Translation gives CASSFLVGPLHF.